This T cell receptor beta chain was observed in a study of cytomegalovirus exposure and HLA in healthy donors. Notes on the study in general: Cytomegalovirus association was assigned to more than 150 TCR beta chains.

V dropped 1 base and J dropped 2; count of bases not matched to a gene: 5. Germline loops: CDR1 SGHDN, CDR2 FVKESK. The CDR3 loop spans 15 amino acids. The PCR used 60 Vbeta and 13 Jbeta primers. Sequencing was performed with immunoSEQ multiplex PCR; in TCRdb, only in-frame clones are kept and a portion is missing. Of around 130,000 clones in the sample, around 77% were seen once. A note on this clone: The antigen is unknown.

Material for sequencing was PBMCs. V is TRBV14 and J is TRBJ2-7, with 7 bases matching TRBD2. The clonotype originates from a man aged 18-30 years in good health and CMV-seropositive. CDR3: CASSQASGPAYEQYF. CDR3 bases: TGTGCCAGCAGCCAAGCTAGCGGACCTGCCTACGAGCAGTACTTC.